This T cell receptor (beta chain) was identified during a study of radiation and T cells in renal cell carcinoma. Findings and caveats of the study: Without pretreatment biopsies, baseline tumor clonotype presence was undetermined. In blood, top tumor clones expanded by 2 weeks, shrinking by 4.

Trimming left V 3 bases short and J 2 bases short, with 6 bases between. Germline V lookup: CDR1 SGHNT, CDR2 YYREEE (reference sequence). The CDR3 runs to 12 residues. Produced via immunoSEQ multiplex PCR; TCRdb's table is partial and in-frame only. The data show about 77,000 clones, around four fifths seen once. Time point of the sample: blood 4 weeks post-SBRT, at nephrectomy. Treatment: 15 Gy SBRT to primary tumor, nephrectomy 4 weeks later. Nephrectomy followed 15 Gy stereotactic body radiation by 4 weeks. As to this clone: Its antigen is not known.

The rearrangement joins TRBV5-4 to TRBJ2-7; possibly TRBD2 for D (5 bases). This TCR derives from an older woman with renal cell carcinoma. This specimen consisted of blood, obtained from a patient whose treatment included radiotherapy and nephrectomy. The CDR3 region has the DNA TGTGCCAGCAGCTCGGGAACCTACGAGCAGTACTTC. Its translation is CASSSGTYEQYF.